This is a list of T cell receptor beta chains from one sample in a study of regulatory T cells in long-lasting Graves disease. A single record per CDR3 protein comes from TCRdb applying MiXCR to the multiplex PCR reads. The table records 350,000 to 450,000 distinct CDR3 sequences, about an eighth of them present only once. These records were also assigned to another study, of T cells in Graves' hyperthyroidism and ophthalmopathy.

This specimen consisted of peripheral blood mononuclear cells (PBMCs), obtained at new diagnosis, from a patient treated with antithyroid drugs. The receptors stem from a woman in her late teens or twenties with Graves disease. The CDR3 runs from the conserved cysteine through the conserved F or W. A D gene is named only where the DNA matches it firmly. Rows may omit the clone size; those that give it use once, few, many or a size class.

v_gene	d_gene	abundance	j_gene	CDR3nt	CDR3aa
TRBV20-1	-	many	TRBJ2-7	TGCAGTGCTAGAGTCGCGGGGTTGTCCTACGAGCAGTACTTC	CSARVAGLSYEQYF
TRBV2	TRBD1	many	TRBJ1-2	TGTGCCAGCGACAGGGCTAACTATGGCTACACCTTC	CASDRANYGYTF
TRBV12-3/TRBV12-4	TRBD1	-	TRBJ2-1	TGTGCCAGCACCCAGGGGGTTAGGCACAATGAGCAGTTCTTC	CASTQGVRHNEQFF
TRBV6-1	TRBD1	few	TRBJ1-5	TGTGCCATTCATACCGGGACAGGGGAAGTTTATAGCAATCAGCCCCAGCATTTT	CAIHTGTGEVYSNQPQHF
TRBV7-2	-	once	TRBJ1-4	TGTGCCAGCAGCATTACGATTGGCGCCGGCAATGAAAAACTGTTTTTT	CASSITIGAGNEKLFF
TRBV6-2/TRBV6-3	-	many	TRBJ1-5	TGTGCCAGCAGTTACTCGATTCGGGGGGCTAACAATCAGCCCCAGCATTTT	CASSYSIRGANNQPQHF
TRBV11-2	TRBD1	many	TRBJ1-2	TGTGCCAGCAGCGACAGGGGGGACTATGGCTACACCTTC	CASSDRGDYGYTF
TRBV7-9	-	-	TRBJ2-5	TGTGCCAGCAGCCAAGAGGGGACCGTGGGGACCCAGTACTTC	CASSQEGTVGTQYF
TRBV7-8	-	-	TRBJ2-4	TGTGCCAGCCGGGGCTCCAAAAACATTCAGTACTTC	CASRGSKNIQYF
TRBV28	-	many	TRBJ2-1	TGTGCCAGCACCCCATCTGGAGAAAGCTCCTACAATGAGCAGTTCTTC	CASTPSGESSYNEQFF
TRBV11-2	TRBD2	many	TRBJ2-4	TGTGCCAGCAGCCCAGGACTAGCGGGAGGGCCTTTAGCCAAAAACATTCAGTACTTC	CASSPGLAGGPLAKNIQYF
TRBV10-3	TRBD1	many	TRBJ2-1	TGTGCCATCAGGAAGACCCGGGACAGGGGGTACAATGAGCAGTTCTTC	CAIRKTRDRGYNEQFF
TRBV6-1	-	few	TRBJ2-5	TGTGCCAGCAGTGAAGGAGTGGGACGAACGAAAGAGACCCAGTACTTC	CASSEGVGRTKETQYF
TRBV6-5	TRBD2	many	TRBJ2-7	TGTGCCAGCAGTTTCCTGGGACTAGCGGGAGATACCGAGCAGTACTTC	CASSFLGLAGDTEQYF
TRBV7-9	-	many	TRBJ2-5	TGTGCCAGCAGCTTAGCGTCGGGGGCACCCCAGTACTTC	CASSLASGAPQYF
TRBV18	TRBD2	few	TRBJ2-1	TGTGCCAGCTCACCCCCCTACGGGGGCCTTAGCGGGAGGGCCTACAATGAGCAGTTCTTC	CASSPPYGGLSGRAYNEQFF
TRBV20-1	-	many	TRBJ2-5	TGCAGTGCTAGCCACGCGGGTTCCCAAGAGACCCAGTACTTC	CSASHAGSQETQYF
TRBV5-1	TRBD1	once	TRBJ2-3	TGCGCCAGCAGCGGGACAGGGGCAGATACGCAGTATTTT	CASSGTGADTQYF
TRBV7-3	-	many	TRBJ1-1	TGTGCCAGCAGCAAAGGAGTGGTGAACACTGAAGCTTTCTTT	CASSKGVVNTEAFF
TRBV12-3/TRBV12-4	-	many	TRBJ1-5	TGTGCCAGCAGTCCTGTGAGGTACGGCAATCAGCCCCAGCATTTT	CASSPVRYGNQPQHF
TRBV13	-	-	TRBJ2-1	TGTGCCAGCAGCTCAACGGGACCCCAAAGGTTCTTC	CASSSTGPQRFF
TRBV20-1	TRBD1	many	TRBJ1-2	TGCAGTGCCACGGGACAGGTCTCTTGGGGCTACACCTTC	CSATGQVSWGYTF
TRBV11-2	-	many	TRBJ1-1	TGTGCCAGCAGCTTAGATACGCCCCGCCGAAGGAACACTGAAGCTTTCTTT	CASSLDTPRRRNTEAFF
TRBV7-3	-	many	TRBJ2-3	TGTGCCAGCAGCCTAGGATCTAGCCCCAGCACAGATACGCAGTATTTT	CASSLGSSPSTDTQYF
TRBV2	TRBD2	many	TRBJ2-1	TGTGCCAGCAGATCGTTGGGAGCGGGGGGCTACAATGAGCAGTTCTTC	CASRSLGAGGYNEQFF
TRBV7-2	-	many	TRBJ1-5	TGTGCCAGCACCCTGACAGTATATAGCAATCAGCCCCAGCATTTT	CASTLTVYSNQPQHF
TRBV7-2	TRBD2	many	TRBJ2-5	TGTGCCAGCAGCCCCAGACTAGCGGGAGGCCATGAGACCCAGTACTTC	CASSPRLAGGHETQYF
TRBV6-1	-	many	TRBJ2-1	TGTGCCAGCAATAAGAGGGAGTTCAATGAGCAGTTCTTC	CASNKREFNEQFF
TRBV28	TRBD1	many	TRBJ1-1	TGTGCCAGCAACGAACGGGACAGGTTAACTGAAGCTTTCTTT	CASNERDRLTEAFF
TRBV3-1	TRBD1	-	TRBJ1-5	TGTGCCAGCAGCCGGTCAAGGGGGCACCAGCCCCAGCATTTT	CASSRSRGHQPQHF
TRBV20-1	TRBD2	-	TRBJ2-7	TGCAGTGCCCATGGGACTAGCGGTCGCTACGAGCAGTACTTC	CSAHGTSGRYEQYF
TRBV5-1	-	many	TRBJ1-2	TGCGCCAGCAGCTTACAGGAGCCCTCTAACTATGGCTACACCTTC	CASSLQEPSNYGYTF
TRBV5-4	-	-	TRBJ2-4	TGTGCCAGCAGCAAAACAGGTCCCAAAAACATTCAGTACTTC	CASSKTGPKNIQYF
TRBV11-1	-	many	TRBJ2-1	TGTGCCAGCAGCTTAGCGTCCTACGATAGAAATGAGCAGTTCTTC	CASSLASYDRNEQFF
TRBV28	-	many	TRBJ2-1	TGTGCCAGCAGTCAGGGCGGGAACTACAATGAGCAGTTCTTC	CASSQGGNYNEQFF
TRBV28	TRBD2	many	TRBJ2-5	TGTGCCAGCAGTTCCCCTGTAGCGGGGAGCAAACTCTTC	CASSSPVAGSKLF
TRBV7-6	TRBD2	few	TRBJ2-2	TGTGCCAGCAGCTTAGAGGCGTCGCGGGGGTACGGCACCGGGGAGCTGTTTTTT	CASSLEASRGYGTGELFF
TRBV6-2/TRBV6-3	TRBD1	many	TRBJ1-1	TGTGCCAGCACTTGGCCGGACAGGGGTTTTACTGAAGCTTTCTTT	CASTWPDRGFTEAFF
TRBV29-1	-	few	TRBJ2-3	TGCAGCGTTGTTACTAGCTTAAGCACAGATACGCAGTATTTT	CSVVTSLSTDTQYF
TRBV6-1	TRBD1	once	TRBJ2-1	TGTGCCAGCAGATCGACAGGGAGCTCCTACAATGAGCAGTTCTTC	CASRSTGSSYNEQFF
TRBV7-3	TRBD2	many	TRBJ2-1	TGTGCCAGCAGCCAGACGTTAGCGGGGGGGGAGCAGTTCTTC	CASSQTLAGGEQFF